One sample yielded the 25 T cell receptor beta chains listed below, sequenced in a study of molecular identifiers for immune sequencing clone quantification. TCRdb fed the PCR reads into MiXCR, producing one record per CDR3 protein. The table includes over 100,000 distinct CDR3 sequences, about 35% detected once. Sequencing was performed on naive CD8+ T cells from blood, with Jurkat cell RNA spiked in. Sample subset: FACS-sorted CD8+CD4-CCR7+CD45RA+ naive T cells. Receptor source: a human donor in good health. Some libraries in this study had Jurkat cell RNA spiked in.

Concerning this clonotype itself: Given a much more abundant clone one base away, this may be a read error. This chain links TRBV19 with TRBJ2-7; no clear D gene. Germline CDR1 LNHDA, CDR2 SQIVND (reference sequence). This CDR3 is 13 amino acids long. The CDR3, as DNA: TGTGCCAGTGCCGACGGCCACTCCTACGAGCAGTGCTTC. This gives the protein CASADGHSYEQCF. Full variable domain (outside the CDR3, taken from reference TRBV19 and TRBJ2-7): DGGITQSPKYLFRKEGQNVTLSCEQNLNHDAMYWYRQDPGQGLRLIYYSQIVNDFQKGDIAEGYSVSREKKESFPLTVTSAQKNPTAFYLCASADGHSYEQCFGPGTRLTVT.

This clonotype was counted between two and nine times. The rearrangement joins TRBV6-2 or TRBV6-3 to TRBJ2-2; D not certain. The germline V gene has CDR1 MNHEY and CDR2 SVGEGT. V lost 4 bases to trimming and J lost 4 bases, with 10 bases between them. This CDR3 contains 14 residues. CDR3 loop: CASSFRATTGELFF. The CDR3 DNA reads TGTGCCAGCAGTTTCCGGGCCACCACCGGGGAGCTGTTTTTT.

The chain is built from TRBV3-1 and TRBJ2-3; 9 bases line up with TRBD2. The CDR3 extends over 14 amino acids. The ends lost 0 bases at V and 5 bases at J; junction bases unmatched: 0. Germline V gene sequence: CDR1 LGHDT, CDR2 YNNKEL (reference sequence). In DNA, the CDR3 is TGTGCCAGCAGCCAAGAGCGGGAGGGAGATACGCAGTATTTT. Residues: CASSQEREGDTQYF.

This clonotype was observed at least ten times. The chain couples TRBV24-1 to TRBJ2-7, with TRBD1 as a possible D gene (6 bases). This CDR3 contains 11 residues. Trimming shortened V by 4 bases and J by 6 bases, and 6 bases separated the two germline ends. Germline V lookup: CDR1 KGHDR, CDR2 SFDVKD. Written as DNA, the CDR3 is TGTGCCACCAGTGAACAGGGCGAGCAGTACTTC. Translating gives CATSEQGEQYF.

A word on this clonotype: An end of the junction differs from the germline gene, which may be a read error. This chain links TRBV6-5 with TRBJ2-5, with 8 nucleotides matching TRBD1. Germline assignment: CDR1 MNHEY and CDR2 SVGAGI. The CDR3 extends over 15 amino acids. The CDR3 DNA reads TGTGCCAGCAGTTACTCGACAGGGGAACAAGAGCCCCAGTACTTC. Translated, it gives CASSYSTGEQEPQYF.

CDR3: CASSVGHGYEQYF. DNA of the CDR3: TGCGCCAGCTCAGTGGGACATGGATACGAGCAGTACTTC. The chain carries TRBV4-3 and TRBJ2-7; possible D gene TRBD1, 6 bases. Germline values: CDR1 LGHNA, CDR2 YSLEER. V was cut by 8 bases and J by 4 bases, with 15 bases left in between. This CDR3 region has 13 residues.

Concerning this clonotype: The junction differs from germline at one of its ends, possibly a read error. The chain joins TRBV9 to TRBJ2-2; 8 bases fit TRBD1. The germline V gene has CDR1 SGDLS and CDR2 YYNGEE. The CDR3 loop spans 14 amino acids. The CDR3 region has the DNA TGTGCCAGCAGCGGGACAGGGATCACCGGGGAGCTGATTTTT. This translates into CASSGTGITGELIF.

This sequence joins TRBV15 and TRBJ1-5, with 7 bases aligning to TRBD1. The CDR3 covers 16 residues. Germline V gene data show CDR1 as LNHNV and CDR2 as YYDKDF (reference sequence). Trimming took 0 bases from V and 2 from J; bases not matched to a gene: 4. In DNA form, the CDR3 reads TGTGCCACCAGCAGAGATTCAGGGGGACGCAATCAGCCCCAGCATTTT. Translated, it gives CATSRDSGGRNQPQHF.

This clonotype was seen only a few times. The chain couples TRBV4-1 to TRBJ2-2; D not resolved. Per germline, CDR1 MGHRA and CDR2 YSYEKL. There are 15 residues in the CDR3. Between the trimmed V and J ends, which lost 4 bases and 4 bases, there was a span of 13 bases. CDR3 residues: CASSPVTESTGELFF. The CDR3 DNA reads TGCGCCAGCAGCCCCGTCACAGAGTCCACCGGGGAGCTGTTTTTT.

V usage is TRBV7-9 and J usage is TRBJ2-5; 8 bases line up with TRBD1. The junction had 9 bases not matched to a gene; V was cut back by 6 bases and J by 3 bases. The CDR3 spans 15 residues. Germline V gives CDR1 SEHNR, CDR2 FQNEAQ (reference sequence). The CDR3 DNA is TGTGCCAGCAGACCCCTGACAGGGGAAGAAGAGACCCAGTACTTC. Its protein product is CASRPLTGEEETQYF.

The table lists this clonotype with a few counts. This chain connects TRBV9 to TRBJ1-2, with 8 bases aligning to TRBD1. Germline lookup yields CDR1 SGDLS and CDR2 YYNGEE. The J segment lost 6 bases and the V segment lost 4 bases, leaving 8 bases of the junction unmatched. There are 14 residues in the CDR3. Here the CDR3 DNA reads TGTGCCAGCAGCTTTGGACAGGGATTACATGGCTACACCTTC. It encodes CASSFGQGLHGYTF.

About this clonotype: A single base separates this from a much larger clone, so it may be a read error. The chain joins TRBV12-3 or TRBV12-4 to TRBJ1-1, with a possible D match to TRBD1 (5 bases). The CDR3 runs 13 residues. V was pared by 8 bases and J by 0 bases, with 10 bases between. The CDR3 loop is CASAGRMNTEAFF. The CDR3 DNA reads as TGTGCCAGCGCGGGACGCATGAACACTGAAGCTTTCTTT.

Details on this clonotype: The junction and the germline gene differ at one end; a read error may be behind it. This sequence joins TRBV15 and TRBJ2-2, with 11 nucleotides matching TRBD1. CDR3 length equals 16 residues. Looked up from germline, CDR1 is LNHNV and CDR2 is YYDKDF (reference sequence). This CDR3 is CASRDRGIGGTGELFF. The CDR3 DNA reads TGTGCCTCCAGGGACAGGGGGATAGGGGGCACCGGGGAGCTGTTTTTT.

Many counts were recorded for this clonotype. The J gene is TRBJ2-6, the V gene TRBV28; D unresolved. The germline V gene encodes CDR1 MDHEN and CDR2 SYDVKM. V lost 2 bases and J 0 bases, leaving 5 bases between the germline ends. The CDR3 is 15 residues long. CDR3 region: CASSLQLSGANVLTF. In DNA, the CDR3 is TGTGCCAGCAGTTTACAGCTCTCTGGGGCCAACGTCCTGACTTTC.

This clonotype came up a few times. This chain joins TRBV27 and TRBJ2-7, with 9 bases lining up with TRBD2. With V trimmed by 6 bases and J by 3 bases, 9 bases remained unmatched. Germline CDR1 is MNHEY and CDR2 is SMNVEV (reference sequence). The CDR3 length is 15 residues. CDR3 sequence reads: CASSLFGAGGYEQYF. The CDR3 coding sequence is TGTGCCAGCAGCCTCTTTGGAGCGGGAGGCTACGAGCAGTACTTC.

This clonotype was picked up a small number of times. This chain joins TRBV5-3 and TRBJ2-3; no definite D call. TRBV5-3 is sorted into the ORF group, with uncertain function. This CDR3 spans 13 amino acids. The ends were cut back, 8 bases at V and 6 bases at J, with 16 bases in the middle. The CDR3 region has the DNA TGTGCCAGTCAAGAAGGGATCATGGATACGCAGTATTTT. This codes for CASQEGIMDTQYF.

Turning to this clonotype: The junction shows a germline mismatch at one end, possibly a read error. Written as DNA, the CDR3 is TGTGCCAGCAGCTTAAGGGGGGCCTACAATGAGCAGATCTTC. This encodes CASSLRGAYNEQIF. The chain has TRBV7-8 and TRBJ2-1; D tentatively fits TRBD1 or TRBD2 (6 bases each). Per the germline V gene, CDR1 is SGHVS and CDR2 is FQNEAQ. The CDR3 extends over 14 amino acids.

This clonotype was picked up a small number of times. The V and J genes are TRBV4-3 and TRBJ2-1; 7 positions agree with TRBD1. From germline, CDR1 is LGHNA and CDR2 YSLEER. The length of the CDR3 is 15 residues. V lost 3 bases and J lost 5; bases outside the gene matches: 7. The CDR3: CASSHGQDRNNEQFF. The CDR3 DNA reads as TGCGCCAGCAGCCACGGACAGGACCGGAACAATGAGCAGTTCTTC.

This clonotype was detected ten times or more. The chain couples TRBV7-2 to TRBJ2-3, with D perhaps TRBD2 (5 bases). The V end lost 4 bases, the J end lost 2 bases, and 13 bases lay between the germline ends. Germline-derived CDR1 and CDR2 are SGHTA and FQGNSA. The CDR3 is 15 amino acids. CDR3 DNA sequence: TGTGCCAGCAGCTGGAGGCCAGATCACACAGATACGCAGTATTTT. It translates to CASSWRPDHTDTQYF.

On this clonotype: One end of the junction is discordant with germline, which a read error may explain. The V gene is TRBV9, the J gene TRBJ2-3, with D tentatively TRBD1 (5 bases). Germline V gene data show CDR1 as SGDLS and CDR2 as YYNGEE. The CDR3 runs to 16 residues. This CDR3 reads CASSVRSSSHTGTQYF. The CDR3 DNA follows: TGTGCCAGCAGCGTACGTTCCTCCTCACACACAGGTACGCAGTATTTT.

This clonotype came up a few times. The chain uses TRBV9 and TRBJ2-2, with 9 bases aligning to TRBD2. Germline V CDR1 and CDR2: SGDLS, YYNGEE. The CDR3 extends over 16 amino acids. J gave up 2 bases and V 4 bases, and 6 bases lay outside the gene matches. For the CDR3, the DNA is TGTGCCAGCAGCCCCGGACTAGCGATTAACACCGGGGAGCTGTTTTTT. It is translated as CASSPGLAINTGELFF.

The chain joins TRBV9 to TRBJ2-2; TRBD2 aligns across 7 bases. The V gene's germline CDR1 is SGDLS and CDR2 YYNGEE. J was trimmed by 4 bases and V by 0 bases; bases with no gene match: 6. The CDR3 has 16 amino acids. The CDR3 bases are TGTGCCAGCAGCGTAGTGGCTAGCGGAATCACCGGGGAGCTGTTTTTT. This encodes CASSVVASGITGELFF.

Concerning this clonotype itself: Since a much larger clone is just one base distant, this may be a read error. The V and J genes are TRBV28 and TRBJ1-4; D not resolved. This CDR3 region has 14 residues. Per the germline V gene, CDR1 is MDHEN and CDR2 is SYDVKM. The CDR3 region is CASTMAGSNENLFF. For the CDR3, the DNA is TGTGCCAGCACCATGGCGGGGTCCAATGAAAATCTGTTTTTT.

The CDR3 region has the DNA TGTGCCAGCAGTTCCCTCCCCGGGGACCACAAAGAGACCCAGTACTTC. This gives the protein CASSSLPGDHKETQYF. The chain uses TRBV28 and TRBJ2-5, with D perhaps given as TRBD1 or TRBD2 (5 bases each). Germline lookup yields CDR1 MDHEN and CDR2 SYDVKM. This CDR3 has 16 residues. V was trimmed by 4 bases and J by 3 bases, leaving 18 bases between them. Using reference TRBV28 and TRBJ2-5 for the parts outside the CDR3, the full variable domain is DVKVTQSSRYLVKRTGEKVFLECVQDMDHENMFWYRQDPGLGLRLIYFSYDVKMKEKGDIPEGYSVSREKKERFSLILESASTNQTSMYLCASSSLPGDHKETQYFGPGTRLLVL.

The chain uses TRBV6-5 and TRBJ2-7; D perhaps matches TRBD2 (6 bases). Trimming took off 1 base at V and 6 bases at J, with 10 bases between the two ends. The CDR3 extends over 13 amino acids. Germline V gene sequence: CDR1 MNHEY, CDR2 SVGAGI. The CDR3 reads CASSYWGESEQYF. In nucleotides, the CDR3 is TGTGCCAGCAGTTACTGGGGGGAGAGCGAGCAGTACTTC.